These T cell receptor beta chains were read from a single sample in a study of blood T cell repertoires in COVID-19. The protocol was immunoSEQ multiplex PCR, while the TCRdb copy is restricted to in-frame clones and leaves out a portion. The data show 200,000 to 250,000 clones, with roughly 82% seen just once and roughly a tenth held by the top ten. Sequenced material: peripheral blood. The receptors were gathered from a man between 45 and 60 years old with active or convalescent COVID-19. Each CDR3 is given with its conserved first and last residue. A D gene is named only where the DNA matches it firmly. For some rows the clone size is stated as once, few or many, or as a class when expanded; others skip it.

V: TRBV7-8
J: TRBJ2-1
D: .
size: .
CDR3: CASSFRGEQFF
DNA: TGTGCCAGCAGCTTTAGGGGGGAGCAGTTCTTC

V: TRBV6-2/TRBV6-3
J: TRBJ1-5
D: TRBD1
size: .
CDR3: CASSYEGAREQPQHF
DNA: TGTGCCAGCAGTTATGAGGGGGCGCGGGAACAGCCCCAGCATTTT

V: TRBV27
J: TRBJ2-3
D: .
size: .
CDR3: CASSSHTDTQYF
DNA: TGTGCCAGCAGTTCCCACACAGATACGCAGTATTTT

V: TRBV5-1
J: TRBJ2-3
D: TRBD2
size: .
CDR3: CASSQGTGGGTDTQYF
DNA: TGCGCCAGCAGCCAGGGGACGGGAGGGGGCACAGATACGCAGTATTTT

V: TRBV5-1
J: TRBJ2-5
D: TRBD2
size: .
CDR3: CASSLAGTSEETQYF
DNA: TGCGCCAGCAGCTTGGCCGGGACTAGCGAAGAGACCCAGTACTTC

V: TRBV29-1
J: TRBJ2-3
D: TRBD2
size: .
CDR3: CSVDERGTDTQYF
DNA: TGCAGCGTTGACGAGCGGGGAACAGATACGCAGTATTTT

V: TRBV4-3
J: TRBJ1-1
D: .
size: .
CDR3: CASSQIWRGEAFF
DNA: TGCGCCAGCAGCCAAATTTGGCGCGGAGAAGCTTTCTTT

V: TRBV15
J: TRBJ1-2
D: TRBD1
size: .
CDR3: CATSRDRGRLYGYTF
DNA: TGTGCCACCAGCAGGGACAGGGGGCGGCTATACGGCTACACCTTC

V: TRBV3-1/TRBV3-2
J: TRBJ1-5
D: .
size: few
CDR3: CASSQFNRADQPQHF
DNA: TGTGCCAGCAGCCAATTCAACAGGGCCGATCAGCCCCAGCATTTT

V: TRBV19
J: TRBJ2-1
D: .
size: .
CDR3: CASSSRPGWNEQFF
DNA: TGTGCCAGTAGCAGCCGCCCGGGTTGGAATGAGCAGTTCTTC

V: TRBV6-1
J: TRBJ2-5
D: .
size: .
CDR3: CASSDARVQETQYF
DNA: TGTGCCAGCAGTGACGCTAGAGTCCAGGAGACCCAGTACTTC

V: TRBV5-1
J: TRBJ2-2
D: TRBD1
size: .
CDR3: CASSADPGQHITGELFF
DNA: TGCGCCAGCAGCGCCGACCCGGGACAGCATATCACCGGGGAGCTGTTTTTT

V: TRBV4-1
J: TRBJ1-2
D: .
size: .
CDR3: CASSPPDRNYGYTF
DNA: TGCGCCAGCAGCCCTCCTGACAGGAACTATGGCTACACCTTC

V: TRBV19
J: TRBJ1-1
D: .
size: .
CDR3: CASTRGNTEAFF
DNA: TGTGCCAGTACTAGGGGAAACACTGAAGCTTTCTTT

V: TRBV5-1
J: TRBJ1-1
D: .
size: .
CDR3: CASSIQGNTEAFF
DNA: TGCGCCAGCAGCATCCAGGGGAACACTGAAGCTTTCTTT

V: TRBV6-5
J: TRBJ1-2
D: .
size: .
CDR3: CASSYSSDNGYTF
DNA: TGTGCCAGCAGTTATTCTAGCGATAATGGCTACACCTTC

V: TRBV2
J: TRBJ2-5
D: TRBD1
size: .
CDR3: CASILHRDTGGRETQYF
DNA: TGTGCCAGCATTCTACATCGGGACACAGGGGGCAGGGAGACCCAGTACTTC

V: TRBV6-2/TRBV6-3
J: TRBJ1-2
D: .
size: .
CDR3: CASSYIAAQRRLYGYTF
DNA: TGTGCCAGCAGTTACATCGCAGCTCAAAGGAGACTTTATGGCTACACCTTC

V: TRBV28
J: TRBJ1-2
D: .
size: .
CDR3: CASSSDRVLYGYTF
DNA: TGTGCCAGCAGTTCGGACAGAGTGCTCTATGGCTACACCTTC

V: TRBV6-2/TRBV6-3
J: TRBJ1-6
D: TRBD1
size: .
CDR3: CASSLARDSYNSPLHF
DNA: TGTGCCAGCAGCCTGGCCCGGGACAGCTATAATTCACCCCTCCACTTT